This TCR beta chain came from a study of graft-versus-host responses after intestinal transplantation. The protocol was immunoSEQ multiplex PCR, while the TCRdb copy is restricted to in-frame clones and leaves out a portion. This table holds about 57,000 clones, 85% to 90% found once. Germline CDR1 reads SGHNT; CDR2 reads YYREEE (reference sequence). The CDR3 loop spans 14 amino acids. Trimming pared 4 bases from V and 7 bases from J, leaving 17 bases between. This clone was observed a few times. The sample in question was PBMCs, obtained 26 days after transplant. The sequence derives from a human patient who received an intestinal transplant, so some T cells may come from the graft donor. The V and J genes are TRBV5-4 and TRBJ1-1, with TRBD1 as a possible D gene (5 bases). CDR3 sequence: CASSPTQGWVEAFF. The CDR3 region has the DNA TGTGCCAGCAGCCCCACCCAGGGATGGGTTGAAGCTTTCTTT.